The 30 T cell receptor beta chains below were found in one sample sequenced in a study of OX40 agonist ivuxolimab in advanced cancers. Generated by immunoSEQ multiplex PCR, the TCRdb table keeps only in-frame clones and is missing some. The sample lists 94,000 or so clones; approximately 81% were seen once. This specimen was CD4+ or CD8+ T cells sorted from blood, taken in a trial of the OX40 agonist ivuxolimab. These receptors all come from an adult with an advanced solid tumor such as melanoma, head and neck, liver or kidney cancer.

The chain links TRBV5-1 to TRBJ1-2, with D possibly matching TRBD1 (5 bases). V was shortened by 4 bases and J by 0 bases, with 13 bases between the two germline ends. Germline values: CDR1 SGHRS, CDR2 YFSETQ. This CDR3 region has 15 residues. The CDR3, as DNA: TGCGCCAGCAGCCCTCAGGGACCCTCTAACTATGGCTACACCTTC. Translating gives CASSPQGPSNYGYTF.

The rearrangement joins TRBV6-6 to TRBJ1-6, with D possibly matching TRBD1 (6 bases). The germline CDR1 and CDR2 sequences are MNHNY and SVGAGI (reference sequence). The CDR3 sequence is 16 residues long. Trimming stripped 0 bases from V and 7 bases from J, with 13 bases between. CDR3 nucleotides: TGTGCCAGCAGTTACTCGATAAACAGGGAGAATTCACCCCTCCACTTT. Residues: CASSYSINRENSPLHF.

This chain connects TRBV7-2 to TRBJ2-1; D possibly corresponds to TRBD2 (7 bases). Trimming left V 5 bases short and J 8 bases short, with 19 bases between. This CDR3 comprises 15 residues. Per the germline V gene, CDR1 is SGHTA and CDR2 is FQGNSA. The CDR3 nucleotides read TGTGCCAGCAGCCCCCAGTCGGGGGGCGGCCATGAGCAGTTCTTC. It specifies CASSPQSGGGHEQFF.

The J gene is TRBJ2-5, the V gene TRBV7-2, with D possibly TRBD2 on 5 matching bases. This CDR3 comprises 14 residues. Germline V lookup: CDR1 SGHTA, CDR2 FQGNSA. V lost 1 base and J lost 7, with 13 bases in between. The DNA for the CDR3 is TGTGCCAGCAGCTTAGGAACGGGGATGGGGACCCAGTACTTC. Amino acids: CASSLGTGMGTQYF.

The CDR3 region is CASSLPGTLSYEQYF. The CDR3, as DNA: TGTGCCAGCAGCTTGCCGGGAACACTTTCTTACGAGCAGTACTTC. This chain uses TRBV5-8 with TRBJ2-7; weak D call: TRBD2 (5 bases). CDR1 and CDR2 (germline): SGHTS, YDEGEE. V was clipped by 1 base and J by 4 bases, with 15 bases between them. The CDR3 is made up of 15 amino acids.

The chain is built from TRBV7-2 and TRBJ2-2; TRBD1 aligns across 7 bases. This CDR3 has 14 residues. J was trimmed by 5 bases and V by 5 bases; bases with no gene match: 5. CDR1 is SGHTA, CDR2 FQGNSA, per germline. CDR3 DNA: TGTGCCAGCAGCAGGGGGCTAGTTACCGGGGAGCTGTTTTTT. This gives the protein CASSRGLVTGELFF.

CDR3 amino acids: CASSQDWGAKNIQYF. Written as DNA, the CDR3 is TGTGCCAGCAGCCAAGACTGGGGGGCCAAAAACATTCAGTACTTC. This sequence joins TRBV4-2 and TRBJ2-4; D possibly uses TRBD1 or TRBD2 (5 bases each). Germline V gene lookup returns CDR1 LGHNA and CDR2 YNFKEQ. The germline V and J ends were trimmed by 0 bases and 1 base, with 7 bases remaining between them. This CDR3 has 15 amino acids.

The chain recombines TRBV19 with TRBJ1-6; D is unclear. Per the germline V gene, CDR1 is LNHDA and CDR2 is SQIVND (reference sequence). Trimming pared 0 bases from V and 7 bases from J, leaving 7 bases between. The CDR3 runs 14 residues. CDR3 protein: CASSIEAGNSPLHF. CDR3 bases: TGTGCCAGTAGTATAGAGGCCGGAAATTCACCCCTCCACTTT.

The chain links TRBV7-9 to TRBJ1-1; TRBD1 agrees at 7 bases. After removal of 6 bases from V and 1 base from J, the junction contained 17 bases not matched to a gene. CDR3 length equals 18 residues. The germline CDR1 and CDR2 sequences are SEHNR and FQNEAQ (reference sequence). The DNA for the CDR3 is TGTGCCAGCAGACCAAATAGTCCAGGGGGTATTTGGAACACTGAAGCTTTCTTT. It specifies CASRPNSPGGIWNTEAFF.

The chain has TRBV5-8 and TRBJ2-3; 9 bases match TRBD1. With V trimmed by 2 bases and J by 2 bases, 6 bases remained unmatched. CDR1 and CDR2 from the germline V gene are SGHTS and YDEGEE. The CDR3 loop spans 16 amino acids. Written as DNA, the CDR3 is TGTGCCAGCAGCTTTGGGGGACAGGGCGCCACAGATACGCAGTATTTT. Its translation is CASSFGGQGATDTQYF.

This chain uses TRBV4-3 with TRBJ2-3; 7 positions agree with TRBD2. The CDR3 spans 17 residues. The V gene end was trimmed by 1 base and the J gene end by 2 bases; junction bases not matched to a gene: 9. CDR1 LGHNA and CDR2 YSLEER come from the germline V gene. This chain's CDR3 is CASSQGAGGGFTDTQYF. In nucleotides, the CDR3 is TGCGCCAGCAGCCAAGGGGCTGGCGGGGGATTCACAGATACGCAGTATTTT.

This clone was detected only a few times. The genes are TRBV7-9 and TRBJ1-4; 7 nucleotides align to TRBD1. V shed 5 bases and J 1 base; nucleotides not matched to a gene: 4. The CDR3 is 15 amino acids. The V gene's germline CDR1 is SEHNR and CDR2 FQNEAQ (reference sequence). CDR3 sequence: CASSRGGLTNEKLFF. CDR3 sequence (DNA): TGTGCCAGCAGCCGAGGGGGCTTAACTAATGAAAAACTGTTTTTT.

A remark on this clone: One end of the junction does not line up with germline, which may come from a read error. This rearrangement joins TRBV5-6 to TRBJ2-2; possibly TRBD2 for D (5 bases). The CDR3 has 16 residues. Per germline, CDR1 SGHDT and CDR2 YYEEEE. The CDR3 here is CASSPGGLGNAGELFF. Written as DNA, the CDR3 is TGTGCCAGCAGCCCCGGCGGGCTCGGGAACGCCGGGGAGCTGTTTTTT.

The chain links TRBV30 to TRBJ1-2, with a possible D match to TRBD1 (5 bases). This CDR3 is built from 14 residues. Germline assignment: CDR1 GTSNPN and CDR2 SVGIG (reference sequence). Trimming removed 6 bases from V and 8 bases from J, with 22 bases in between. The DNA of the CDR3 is TGTGCCTGCCCAAGGGGTTCGGGGAGGGGAGGCTACACCTTC. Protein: CACPRGSGRGGYTF.

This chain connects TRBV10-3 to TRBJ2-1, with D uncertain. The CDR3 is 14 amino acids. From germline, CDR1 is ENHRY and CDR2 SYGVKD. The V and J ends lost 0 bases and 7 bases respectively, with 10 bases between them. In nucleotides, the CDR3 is TGTGCCATCAGTGAGTCGAACCAACAAAATGAGCAGTTCTTC. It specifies CAISESNQQNEQFF.

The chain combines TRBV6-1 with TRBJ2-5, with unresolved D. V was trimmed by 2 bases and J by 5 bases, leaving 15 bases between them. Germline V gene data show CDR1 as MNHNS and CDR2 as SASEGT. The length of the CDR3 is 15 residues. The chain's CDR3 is CASSEWSLIGETQYF. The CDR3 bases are TGTGCCAGCAGTGAATGGTCCCTCATCGGGGAGACCCAGTACTTC.

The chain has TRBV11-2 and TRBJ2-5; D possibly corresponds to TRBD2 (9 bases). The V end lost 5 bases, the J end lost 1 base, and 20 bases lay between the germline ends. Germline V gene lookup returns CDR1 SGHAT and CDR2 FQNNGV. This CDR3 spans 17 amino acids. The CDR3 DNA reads TGTGCCAGCAGCCAGGGGGCTACTAGCGGGTCCCAAGAGACCCAGTACTTC. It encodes CASSQGATSGSQETQYF.

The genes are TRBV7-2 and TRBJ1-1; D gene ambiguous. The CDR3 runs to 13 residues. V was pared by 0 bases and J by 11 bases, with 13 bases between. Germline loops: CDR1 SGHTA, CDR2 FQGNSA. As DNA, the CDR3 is TGTGCCAGCAGCTTAGCGGTTGGCAGAGGGGCTTTCTTT. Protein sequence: CASSLAVGRGAFF.

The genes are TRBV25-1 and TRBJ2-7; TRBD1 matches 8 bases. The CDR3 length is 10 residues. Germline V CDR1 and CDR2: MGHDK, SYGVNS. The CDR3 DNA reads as TGTGCGGACAGGGCTTACGAGCAGTACGTC. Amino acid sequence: CADRAYEQYV.

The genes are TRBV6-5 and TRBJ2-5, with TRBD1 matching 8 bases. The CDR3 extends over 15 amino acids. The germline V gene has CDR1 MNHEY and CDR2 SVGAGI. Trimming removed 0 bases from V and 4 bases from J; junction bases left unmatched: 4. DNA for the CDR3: TGTGCCAGCAGTTACTCGGGGACAGGACTAGAGACCCAGTACTTC. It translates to CASSYSGTGLETQYF.

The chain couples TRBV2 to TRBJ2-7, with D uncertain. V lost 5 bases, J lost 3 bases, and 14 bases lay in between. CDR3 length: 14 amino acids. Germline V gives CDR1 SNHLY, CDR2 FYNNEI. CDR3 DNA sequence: TGTGCCAGCAGTTTGGGCCGTATCAACTACGAGCAGTACTTC. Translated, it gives CASSLGRINYEQYF.

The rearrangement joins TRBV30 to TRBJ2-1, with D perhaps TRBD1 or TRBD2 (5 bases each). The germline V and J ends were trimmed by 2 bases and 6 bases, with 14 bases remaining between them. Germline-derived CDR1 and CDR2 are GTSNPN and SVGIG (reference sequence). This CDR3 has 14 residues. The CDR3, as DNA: TGTGCCTGGAGTCTGGGGGAAGCCGGCAATGAGCAGTTCTTC. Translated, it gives CAWSLGEAGNEQFF.

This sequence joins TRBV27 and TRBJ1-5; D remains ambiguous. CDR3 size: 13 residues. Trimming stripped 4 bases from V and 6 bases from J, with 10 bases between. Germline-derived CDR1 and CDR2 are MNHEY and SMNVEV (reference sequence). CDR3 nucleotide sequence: TGTGCCAGCAGTTGGCGAGTCGGTCAGCCCCAGCATTTT. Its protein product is CASSWRVGQPQHF.

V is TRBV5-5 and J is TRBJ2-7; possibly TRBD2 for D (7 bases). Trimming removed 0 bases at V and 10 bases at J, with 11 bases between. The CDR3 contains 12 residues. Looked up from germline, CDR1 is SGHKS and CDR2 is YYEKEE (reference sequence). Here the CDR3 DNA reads TGTGCCAGCAGCTTGGGGGAGGGGACACAGTACTTC. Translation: CASSLGEGTQYF.

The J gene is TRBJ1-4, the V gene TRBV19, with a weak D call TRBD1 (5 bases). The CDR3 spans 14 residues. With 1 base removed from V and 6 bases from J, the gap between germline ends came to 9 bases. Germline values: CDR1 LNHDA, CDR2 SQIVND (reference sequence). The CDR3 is CASSIGPGYEKLFF. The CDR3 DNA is TGTGCCAGTAGTATAGGGCCAGGGTATGAAAAACTGTTTTTT.

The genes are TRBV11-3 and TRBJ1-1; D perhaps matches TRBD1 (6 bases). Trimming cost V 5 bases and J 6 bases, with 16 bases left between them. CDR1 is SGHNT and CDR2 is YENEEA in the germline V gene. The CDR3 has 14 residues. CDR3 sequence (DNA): TGTGCCAGCAGCGTAGGAGGGGGGACGCCTGAAGCTTTCTTT. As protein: CASSVGGGTPEAFF.

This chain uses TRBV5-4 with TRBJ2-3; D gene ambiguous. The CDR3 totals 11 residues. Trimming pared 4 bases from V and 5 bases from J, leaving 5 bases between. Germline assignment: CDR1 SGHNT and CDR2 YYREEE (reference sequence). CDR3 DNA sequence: TGTGCCAGCAGCCATAGAGATACGCAGTATTTT. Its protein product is CASSHRDTQYF.

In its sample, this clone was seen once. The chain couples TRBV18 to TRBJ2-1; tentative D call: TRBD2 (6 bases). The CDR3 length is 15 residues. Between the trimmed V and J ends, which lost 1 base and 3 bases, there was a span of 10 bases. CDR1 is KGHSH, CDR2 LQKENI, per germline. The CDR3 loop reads CASSPLADIYNEQFF. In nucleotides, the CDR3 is TGTGCCAGCTCACCACTAGCGGATATCTACAATGAGCAGTTCTTC.

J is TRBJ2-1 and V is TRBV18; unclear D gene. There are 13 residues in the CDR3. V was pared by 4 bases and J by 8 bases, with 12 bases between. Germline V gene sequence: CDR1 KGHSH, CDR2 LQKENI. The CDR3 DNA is TGTGCCAGCTCACAGTTGCGAGACGATGAGCAGTTCTTC. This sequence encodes CASSQLRDDEQFF.

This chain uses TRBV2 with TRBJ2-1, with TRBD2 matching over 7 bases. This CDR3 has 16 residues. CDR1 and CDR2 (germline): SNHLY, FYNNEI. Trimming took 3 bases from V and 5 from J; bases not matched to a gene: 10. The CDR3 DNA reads TGTGCCAGCAGTGAGGGGGGAGGGACCCTTCACAATGAGCAGTTCTTC. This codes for CASSEGGGTLHNEQFF.